The next 23 T cell receptor beta chains were all read from a single sample in a study of T-cell reconstitution after alpha-beta-depleted transplantation in children. Unique molecular identifiers were used to barcode this TCRbeta library. Each CDR3 protein gets one entry after TCRdb re-called the PCR reads with MiXCR. The sample holds about 980,000 distinct CDR3 sequences, about 31% seen once. The sample in question was PBMCs, mostly from graft donor cells, obtained 360 days after TCRalphabeta/CD19-depleted stem cell transplant. Receptors originate from a boy in the first two years of life who had a stem cell transplant for SCID, so the T cells may come from the graft donor.

The chain recombines TRBV11-2 with TRBJ2-4; 10 nucleotides match TRBD2. The CDR3 is made up of 15 amino acids. Germline CDR1 is SGHAT and CDR2 is FQNNGV. The V and J ends lost 5 bases and 6 bases, in that order; junction bases with no gene match: 7. The CDR3 sequence is CASSLFSGGSNIQYF. In DNA, the CDR3 is TGTGCCAGCAGCCTCTTTAGCGGGGGGTCAAACATTCAGTACTTC. The full variable domain, in which reference TRBV11-2 and TRBJ2-4 provide the parts outside the CDR3, is EAGVAQSPRYKIIEKRQSVAFWCNPISGHATLYWYQQILGQGPKLLIQFQNNGVVDDSQLPKDRFSAERLKGVDSTLKIQPAKLEDSAVYLCASSLFSGGSNIQYFGAGTRLSVL.

This clonotype has a handful of counts. The rearrangement joins TRBV6-5 to TRBJ2-2, with D perhaps matching TRBD1 or TRBD2 (6 bases each). The CDR3 loop spans 13 amino acids. V lost 8 bases, J lost 4 bases, and 11 bases lay in between. CDR1 and CDR2 from the germline V gene are MNHEY and SVGAGI. CDR3 in DNA: TGTGCCAGCGGGGGGCCGGGCACCGGGGAGCTGTTTTTT. Its protein product is CASGGPGTGELFF.

The genes are TRBV5-1 and TRBJ2-6, with TRBD1 identical over 8 bases. This CDR3 region has 19 residues. J lost 7 bases, V lost 4 bases, and 19 bases had no gene match. Germline assignment: CDR1 SGHRS and CDR2 YFSETQ. The CDR3 loop is CASSPTWTGFRLRANVLTF. CDR3 in DNA: TGCGCCAGCAGCCCCACGTGGACAGGGTTCCGCTTGCGTGCCAACGTCCTGACTTTC. The full variable domain, its missing parts supplied by reference TRBV5-1 and TRBJ2-6, is KAGVTQTPRYLIKTRGQQVTLSCSPISGHRSVSWYQQTPGQGLQFLFEYFSETQRNKGNFPGRFSGRQFSNSRSEMNVSTLELGDSALYLCASSPTWTGFRLRANVLTFGAGSRLTVL.

This clonotype has more than one count but fewer than ten. V gene TRBV12-3 or TRBV12-4 combines with J gene TRBJ1-1, with D unclear. The CDR3 consists of 14 residues. Trimming left V 3 bases short and J 0 bases short, with 8 bases between. The CDR3 nucleotides read TGTGCCAGCAGTTTGAGGGCAATGAACACTGAAGCTTTCTTT. This codes for CASSLRAMNTEAFF.

A single count supports this clonotype. The V call is TRBV3-1, the J call TRBJ2-1; 9 bases align to TRBD2. The CDR3 has 18 residues. V dropped 4 bases and J dropped 0; count of bases not matched to a gene: 10. Germline V CDR1 and CDR2: LGHDT, YNNKEL (reference sequence). CDR3 bases: TGTGCCAGCAGCCCACGAGATAGCGGGGGTGGCTCCTACAATGAGCAGTTCTTC. This translates into CASSPRDSGGGSYNEQFF.

In this sample, this clonotype turned up a few times. This chain uses TRBV5-1 with TRBJ1-1, with D possibly TRBD1 on 6 matching bases. The CDR3 is 16 amino acids. With 1 base removed from V and 4 bases from J, the gap between germline ends came to 17 bases. Germline V lookup: CDR1 SGHRS, CDR2 YFSETQ. DNA for the CDR3: TGCGCCAGCAGCTTGTGGGGGCAGACCTGGGTCACTGAAGCTTTCTTT. Its translation: CASSLWGQTWVTEAFF.

The V and J genes are TRBV15 and TRBJ2-1; 11 bases match TRBD2. CDR1 and CDR2 (germline): LNHNV, YYDKDF (reference sequence). There are 16 residues in the CDR3. J gave up 4 bases and V 1 base, and 3 bases lay outside the gene matches. DNA for the CDR3: TGTGCCACCAGCAGAGGGGCTAGCGGGGGGTACAATGAGCAGTTCTTC. It translates to CATSRGASGGYNEQFF. Full variable domain (remainder filled in from reference TRBV15 and TRBJ2-1): DAMVIQNPRYQVTQFGKPVTLSCSQTLNHNVMYWYQQKSSQAPKLLFHYYDKDFNNEADTPDNFQSRRPNTSFCFLDIRSPGLGDTAMYLCATSRGASGGYNEQFFGPGTRLTVL.

This clonotype was counted between two and nine times. This rearrangement joins TRBV28 to TRBJ2-7, with 8 bases fitting TRBD2. Germline-derived CDR1 and CDR2 are MDHEN and SYDVKM. The CDR3 has 15 residues. J was trimmed by 2 bases and V by 6 bases; bases with no gene match: 9. The DNA of the CDR3 is TGTGCCAGCAGCTTCGGGGGGGCCTCTCCCTACGAGCAGTACTTC. Amino acid sequence: CASSFGGASPYEQYF.

This sequence joins TRBV18 and TRBJ1-4; D not resolved. Trimming took 0 bases from V and 8 from J, leaving 10 bases between them. Per the germline V gene, CDR1 is KGHSH and CDR2 is LQKENI. The CDR3 is 14 residues long. The CDR3 sequence is CASSPPGLPEKLFF. The CDR3 nucleotides are TGTGCCAGCTCACCACCGGGCCTACCCGAAAAACTGTTTTTT.

This clonotype was counted between two and nine times. The chain employs TRBV7-2 and TRBJ1-1, with 12 positions matching TRBD1. CDR3 size: 15 residues. Germline CDR1 and CDR2: SGHTA and FQGNSA. V shed 5 bases and J 1 base; nucleotides not matched to a gene: 2. The CDR3 DNA is TGTGCCAGCAGCGGGACAGGGGGCGCGAACACTGAAGCTTTCTTT. As protein: CASSGTGGANTEAFF.

The sample holds a few counts of this clonotype. The rearrangement links TRBV4-3 to TRBJ2-3, with D possibly called TRBD1 or TRBD2 (6 bases each). The CDR3 loop spans 15 amino acids. V was pared by 2 bases and J by 2 bases, with 11 bases between. Germline assignment: CDR1 LGHNA and CDR2 YSLEER. The CDR3 is CASSQRGAATDTQYF. The DNA of the CDR3 is TGCGCCAGCAGCCAAAGGGGGGCAGCCACAGATACGCAGTATTTT.

The chain has TRBV9 and TRBJ2-5; D is perhaps TRBD1 (6 bases). With 5 bases removed from V and 3 bases from J, the gap between germline ends came to 11 bases. The CDR3 contains 13 residues. Germline V lookup: CDR1 SGDLS, CDR2 YYNGEE. This CDR3 is CASRKNREETQYF. The CDR3 coding sequence is TGTGCCAGCAGGAAAAACAGGGAAGAGACCCAGTACTTC.

This chain joins TRBV18 and TRBJ2-1; D ambiguous. CDR3 length equals 14 residues. The germline CDR1 and CDR2 sequences are KGHSH and LQKENI. Deletions cut 1 base from V and 6 bases from J, with 10 bases between. The CDR3 sequence is CASSPLKGRNEQFF. For the CDR3, the DNA is TGTGCCAGCTCACCACTCAAAGGGCGCAATGAGCAGTTCTTC.

V and J are TRBV29-1 and TRBJ1-5, with 7 bases fitting TRBD1. The V gene's germline CDR1 is SQVTM and CDR2 ANQGSEA. The CDR3 totals 13 residues. The V segment lost 7 bases and the J segment 9 bases; nucleotides outside the gene matches: 12. The CDR3 loop is CSARDRALGPQHF. The DNA of the CDR3 is TGCAGCGCCCGGGACAGAGCCTTGGGGCCCCAGCATTTT.

The DNA for the CDR3 is TGCGCCAGCAGCCAAGATAGGGGGCGGGGGGTCCCAGATACGCAGTATTTT. It yields the protein CASSQDRGRGVPDTQYF. This chain joins TRBV4-1 and TRBJ2-3; a weak D match, TRBD2 (8 bases). The CDR3 is 17 residues long. Trimming removed 0 bases from V and 4 bases from J, with 17 bases in between. Germline loops: CDR1 MGHRA, CDR2 YSYEKL.

This chain joins TRBV20-1 and TRBJ2-1; 9 positions match TRBD2. This CDR3 comprises 12 residues. Germline loops: CDR1 DFQATT, CDR2 SNEGSKA (reference sequence). The V segment lost 5 bases and the J segment 10 bases; nucleotides outside the gene matches: 6. The CDR3 DNA reads TGCAGTGCTCAGCGGGGGGAGCACGAGCAGTTCTTC. This encodes CSAQRGEHEQFF.

This clonotype came up a few times. V usage is TRBV11-2 and J usage is TRBJ2-5; D is possibly TRBD1 (5 bases). The germline V gene has CDR1 SGHAT and CDR2 FQNNGV. This CDR3 region has 17 residues. Trimming left V 0 bases short and J 2 bases short, with 16 bases between. The CDR3 is CASSLDPFPGKQETQYF. CDR3 nucleotide sequence: TGTGCCAGCAGCTTAGATCCGTTTCCAGGGAAGCAAGAGACCCAGTACTTC.

This clonotype has more than one count but fewer than ten. The chain joins TRBV15 to TRBJ1-1; D possibly corresponds to TRBD1 (5 bases). The CDR3 has 16 amino acids. Between the trimmed V and J ends, which lost 1 base and 3 bases, there was a span of 15 bases. The germline gives CDR1 LNHNV, CDR2 YYDKDF (reference sequence). DNA for the CDR3: TGTGCCACCAGCAGAGGCGAAGGGGATCGGGACACTGAAGCTTTCTTT. Translating it yields CATSRGEGDRDTEAFF. The variable domain in full, with the rest retrieved from reference TRBV15 and TRBJ1-1, is DAMVIQNPRYQVTQFGKPVTLSCSQTLNHNVMYWYQQKSSQAPKLLFHYYDKDFNNEADTPDNFQSRRPNTSFCFLDIRSPGLGDTAMYLCATSRGEGDRDTEAFFGQGTRLTVV.

This chain connects TRBV20-1 to TRBJ2-2; no clear D gene. CDR1 and CDR2 (germline): DFQATT, SNEGSKA (reference sequence). This CDR3 has 13 amino acids. Trimming took off 0 bases at V and 6 bases at J, with 8 bases between the two ends. CDR3 protein: CSARDSAPGELFF. CDR3 bases: TGCAGTGCTAGAGACAGTGCCCCCGGGGAGCTGTTTTTT.

V gene TRBV10-3 combines with J gene TRBJ2-1; TRBD2 matches at 7 bases. CDR1 is ENHRY and CDR2 is SYGVKD in the germline V gene. The CDR3 totals 15 residues. V dropped 7 bases and J dropped 6; count of bases not matched to a gene: 12. DNA for the CDR3: TGTGCCATCATGATTGGACTAGAGTCTACCAATGAGCAGTTCTTC. It encodes CAIMIGLESTNEQFF.

The CDR3 region has the DNA TGTGCCAGCAGCCTCTACCCGGGCGGGAGTAACACCGGGGAGCTGTTTTTT. Translation gives CASSLYPGGSNTGELFF. The chain uses TRBV6-2 or TRBV6-3 and TRBJ2-2, with TRBD2 matching 7 bases. The germline V gene encodes CDR1 MNHEY and CDR2 SVGEGT. J was trimmed by 2 bases and V by 6 bases; bases with no gene match: 12. The CDR3 runs 17 residues.

J is TRBJ2-5 and V is TRBV24-1; no definite D call. V lost 0 bases to trimming and J lost 3 bases, with 7 bases between them. Per the germline V gene, CDR1 is KGHDR and CDR2 is SFDVKD. The CDR3 is 14 amino acids. In DNA, the CDR3 is TGTGCCACCAGTGATTTGAACAGTAAAGAGACCCAGTACTTC. Its translation: CATSDLNSKETQYF.

The chain combines TRBV6-5 with TRBJ2-3; 9 bases match TRBD1. CDR1 and CDR2 from the germline V gene are MNHEY and SVGAGI. The V gene end was trimmed by 2 bases and the J gene end by 3 bases; junction bases not matched to a gene: 3. The CDR3 length is 15 residues. CDR3 DNA: TGTGCCAGCAGTTACGGGACAGGGTGGACAGATACGCAGTATTTT. Protein sequence: CASSYGTGWTDTQYF.